This paragraph covers one T cell receptor (beta chain) sequence. Its antigen is not identified. The record originates from a study of vaccination effects on CD4 cells after COVID-19. Turning to the study itself: Peptide-pool stimulation followed by sequencing identified expanded antigen-specific CD4+ clonotypes in the ViraFEST assay. General study points: Healthy vaccinees' vaccine-induced clones included only 1 of 255 that recognized common cold coronaviruses. There were few convalescent patients in the study and no early post-infection timepoints.

Cells that had been cultured for 10 days were the source of isolated CD4+ T cells. Participants were vaccinated with two doses of either the BNT162b2 or mRNA-1273 vaccine. Testing of the vaccine recipients showed negative nucleocapsid antibodies and no prior SARS-CoV-2 infection. Using immunoSEQ multiplex PCR, the repertoire was profiled, and TCRdb retains in-frame clones only, with some absent. The table lists over 8,000 clones, around 74% of them singletons. Germline CDR1 reads LNHNV; CDR2 reads YYDKDF (reference sequence). CDR3 size: 15 residues. Trimming took 1 base from V and 6 from J, leaving 15 bases between them.

V gene TRBV15 combines with J gene TRBJ1-1; D gene ambiguous. The origin of this receptor is a human donor who received a COVID-19 vaccine. The sample in question was CD4+ T cells from PBMCs cultured without peptide, obtained after COVID-19 vaccination. CDR3 region: CATSRASTAGAEAFF. Here the CDR3 DNA reads TGTGCCACCAGCAGAGCCTCGACCGCCGGTGCTGAAGCTTTCTTT.